This entry lists 11 T cell receptor beta chains sequenced from one sample in a study of vaccination and CD4 T cells after COVID-19. This sample's treatment: approximately 11-day PBMC culture with coronavirus spike peptide pools or control peptides (ViraFEST assay). No cognate antigen is known for these TCRs. The study sequenced cultured CD4+ T cell DNA using the Oncomine TCR Beta short-read assay. TCRdb re-called the PCR reads through MiXCR, storing one row per CDR3 protein. The sample holds about 18,000 distinct CDR3 sequences; nearly 60% are singletons and the top ten take 6.5% to 8%. The material was CD4+ T cells from blood, cultured in vitro, obtained before SARS-CoV-2 vaccination. Receptors originate from a human donor who had recovered from COVID-19.

The rearrangement uses TRBV6-1 and TRBJ1-3; D ambiguous. CDR3 length: 16 amino acids. CDR1 and CDR2 from the germline V gene are MNHNS and SASEGT. V shed 1 base and J shed 4 bases, with 14 bases lying between them. In DNA, the CDR3 is TGTGCCAGCAGTGAAGGGCGGAATGCTCTGGGAAACACCATATATTTT. This translates into CASSEGRNALGNTIYF.

The genes are TRBV7-8 and TRBJ1-3; D call uncertain. V was clipped by 5 bases and J by 0 bases, with 8 bases between them. Germline CDR1 reads SGHVS; CDR2 reads FQNEAQ. The CDR3 sequence is 14 residues long. The CDR3 sequence is CASSRRGSGNTIYF. The CDR3 DNA reads TGTGCCAGCAGCCGGCGGGGCTCTGGAAACACCATATATTTT.

The chain is built from TRBV27 and TRBJ1-2, with D possibly matching TRBD1 (5 bases). The CDR3 is made up of 15 amino acids. Deletions cut 2 bases from V and 2 bases from J, with 12 bases between. Germline lookup yields CDR1 MNHEY and CDR2 SMNVEV (reference sequence). The CDR3 region is CASSLVGAGNYGYTF. CDR3 in DNA: TGTGCCAGCAGTTTAGTTGGGGCAGGGAACTATGGCTACACCTTC.

V usage is TRBV20-1 and J usage is TRBJ1-6; TRBD1 is a possible D gene (6 bases). The CDR3 has 14 amino acids. V lost 5 bases and J lost 0, with 8 bases in between. The germline gives CDR1 DFQATT, CDR2 SNEGSKA (reference sequence). CDR3: CSADRSSYNSPLHF. The CDR3 DNA is TGCAGTGCTGACAGGAGCTCCTATAATTCACCCCTCCACTTT.

The CDR3 DNA sequence: TGTGCCAGCAGCCGAAGGGGTGCCGGCTACACCTTC. Protein: CASSRRGAGYTF. The chain links TRBV11-2 to TRBJ1-2; D possibly corresponds to TRBD1 (5 bases). Trimming left V 5 bases short and J 8 bases short, with 12 bases between. CDR3 length: 12 residues. Germline CDR1 and CDR2: SGHAT and FQNNGV.

The rearrangement uses TRBV6-4 and TRBJ2-1, with 7 nucleotides matching TRBD1. The V and J ends lost 5 bases and 5 bases, in that order; junction bases with no gene match: 9. The CDR3 consists of 15 residues. Germline-derived CDR1 and CDR2 are MRHNA and SNTAGT. The CDR3 loop is CASSYDRESNNEQFF. The CDR3 DNA follows: TGTGCCAGCAGTTACGACAGGGAGTCCAACAATGAGCAGTTCTTC.

This chain uses TRBV6-1 with TRBJ1-2; TRBD1 might be the D (5 bases). Germline CDR1 reads MNHNS; CDR2 reads SASEGT. CDR3 size: 13 residues. Trimming cost V 10 bases and J 2 bases, with 14 bases left between them. The CDR3 protein is CATDRTNNYGYTF. DNA of the CDR3: TGTGCCACTGACAGAACTAACAACTATGGCTACACCTTC.

This chain joins TRBV20-1 and TRBJ1-6, with D possibly matching TRBD1 (5 bases). Germline lookup yields CDR1 DFQATT and CDR2 SNEGSKA (reference sequence). Between the trimmed V and J ends, which lost 3 bases and 7 bases, there was a span of 19 bases. The CDR3 is 16 residues long. The CDR3 DNA reads TGCAGTGCTAGTTTCGGGGGAAGGCTAGGCAATTCACCCCTCCACTTT. Its translation: CSASFGGRLGNSPLHF.

This sequence joins TRBV19 and TRBJ2-1; 11 bases fit TRBD1. Per the germline V gene, CDR1 is LNHDA and CDR2 is SQIVND (reference sequence). There are 16 residues in the CDR3. After removal of 5 bases from V and 6 bases from J, the junction contained 9 bases not matched to a gene. The chain's CDR3 is CASSPRWDRGVNEQFF. The CDR3 DNA reads as TGTGCCAGTAGTCCCCGCTGGGACAGGGGGGTCAATGAGCAGTTCTTC.

This clonotype was seen a few times. The CDR3 DNA sequence: TGCAGTGCGTGGACGGGGTTCGGCGGCTACACCTTC. It codes for CSAWTGFGGYTF. V usage is TRBV20-1 and J usage is TRBJ1-2; no clear D gene. CDR3 length: 12 amino acids. V lost 6 bases and J 8 bases, leaving 16 bases between the germline ends. CDR1 is DFQATT and CDR2 is SNEGSKA in the germline V gene (reference sequence).

A few counts support this clonotype. The chain is built from TRBV21-1 and TRBJ2-7; the table's TRBD2 call for D was not verified on the DNA. TRBV21-1 is a documented pseudogene. The CDR3 contains 18 residues. CDR3 DNA: TGTGCCAGCAGCAAAGGCCGGACTAGCGGGGGACGATGCTACGAGCAGTACTTC. This translates into CASSKGRTSGGRCYEQYF.